The 28 T cell receptor beta chains below were found in one sample sequenced in a study of OX40 agonist ivuxolimab in advanced cancers. Libraries came from the immunoSEQ multiplex PCR assay. In TCRdb, the immuneACCESS table is reduced to in-frame sequences with V and J assigned. These tables do not hold every clone; where another copy was compared, an unresolved V gene accounts for under half, and the others remain unexplained. This sample has 55,000 to 70,000 clones in its table, and less than 90% of those were observed once. In total, the top ten clones hold less than 3.5% of the sample. The specimen was CD4+ or CD8+ T cells sorted from blood, collected in a trial of the OX40 agonist ivuxolimab. These receptor sequences come from an adult with an advanced solid tumor such as melanoma, head and neck, liver or kidney cancer.

The chain links TRBV30 to TRBJ1-6; 8 bases match TRBD1. CDR1 is GTSNPN and CDR2 is SVGIG in the germline V gene (reference sequence). The CDR3 is made up of 13 amino acids. J lost 8 bases, V lost 3 bases, and 3 bases had no gene match. In nucleotides, the CDR3 is TGTGCCTGGAGCGAGACAGGGGATTCACCCCTCCACTTT. Protein sequence: CAWSETGDSPLHF.

This rearrangement joins TRBV14 to TRBJ1-2, with TRBD1 matching 7 bases. The V segment lost 4 bases and the J segment 4 bases; nucleotides outside the gene matches: 9. The CDR3 has 15 amino acids. The germline CDR1 and CDR2 sequences are SGHDN and FVKESK. CDR3 coding DNA: TGTGCCAGCAGCCGGGGGAGGGGGCCGGTCTATGGCTACACCTTC. Its protein is CASSRGRGPVYGYTF.

This rearrangement joins TRBV5-4 to TRBJ2-3, with 8 nucleotides matching TRBD2. The CDR3 sequence is 15 residues long. V trimming: 0 bases; J trimming: 1 base; junction bases outside the gene matches: 1. Per germline, CDR1 SGHNT and CDR2 YYREEE (reference sequence). The CDR3 here is CASSLELAGTDTQYF. CDR3 in DNA: TGTGCCAGCAGCTTGGAACTAGCGGGCACAGATACGCAGTATTTT.

This clone has a single count. The chain employs TRBV30 and TRBJ1-4; D perhaps matches TRBD1 (6 bases). Germline V gives CDR1 GTSNPN, CDR2 SVGIG (reference sequence). This CDR3 is 15 amino acids long. V was pared by 0 bases and J by 0 bases, with 8 bases between. The CDR3 nucleotides read TGTGCCTGGAGTGTGGGGGCAGCAACTAATGAAAAACTGTTTTTT. It codes for CAWSVGAATNEKLFF.

The CDR3 spells CASRPETGNSPLHF. The CDR3 DNA reads as TGTGCCAGCCGTCCGGAGACAGGGAATTCACCCCTCCACTTT. V and J are TRBV2 and TRBJ1-6; 7 positions match TRBD1. Trimming removed 8 bases from V and 7 bases from J; junction bases left unmatched: 8. This CDR3 has 14 residues. CDR1 SNHLY and CDR2 FYNNEI come from the germline V gene.

V usage is TRBV6-6 and J usage is TRBJ2-7, with 8 bases fitting TRBD1. The CDR3 contains 11 residues. Germline V CDR1 and CDR2: MNHNY, SVGAGI (reference sequence). V gave up 10 bases and J gave up 3 bases; unmatched junction bases: 2. This CDR3 reads CATGTGYEQYF. For the CDR3, the DNA is TGTGCCACCGGGACAGGCTACGAGCAGTACTTC.

The chain has TRBV6-6 and TRBJ2-7; tentatively, D is TRBD2 (7 bases). The CDR3 runs 14 residues. The germline V and J ends were trimmed by 6 bases and 4 bases, with 16 bases remaining between them. The germline V gene encodes CDR1 MNHNY and CDR2 SVGAGI (reference sequence). In DNA form, the CDR3 reads TGTGCCAGCAGACTTATGGGAGGGGGTTACGAGCAGTACTTC. It codes for CASRLMGGGYEQYF.

The chain combines TRBV5-1 with TRBJ2-2; D remains unclear. This CDR3 spans 11 amino acids. The V gene's germline CDR1 is SGHRS and CDR2 YFSETQ. Trimming removed 4 bases from V and 4 bases from J, with 2 bases in between. This CDR3 reads CASSTTGELFF. CDR3 sequence (DNA): TGCGCCAGCAGCACCACCGGGGAGCTGTTTTTT.

This chain uses TRBV11-2 with TRBJ2-2; the match to TRBD2 covers 8 bases. The CDR3 length is 16 residues. J gave up 5 bases and V 4 bases, and 9 bases lay outside the gene matches. Germline CDR1 and CDR2: SGHAT and FQNNGV. In DNA, the CDR3 is TGTGCCAGCAGCTCAGCCGGACGGGGGGGGACCGGGGAGCTGTTTTTT. Translating gives CASSSAGRGGTGELFF.

The CDR3 loop is CASSRGGSTDTQYF. The DNA of the CDR3 is TGTGCCAGCAGCAGGGGGGGAAGCACAGATACGCAGTATTTT. V gene TRBV4-2 combines with J gene TRBJ2-3; D might be TRBD2 (7 bases). Germline V gene data show CDR1 as LGHNA and CDR2 as YNFKEQ. The CDR3 loop spans 14 amino acids. Trimming stripped 5 bases from V and 0 bases from J, with 9 bases between.

The J gene is TRBJ2-7, the V gene TRBV7-9; TRBD1 matches 8 bases. The germline V gene has CDR1 SEHNR and CDR2 FQNEAQ (reference sequence). V lost 8 bases to trimming and J lost 2 bases; unmatched junction nucleotides: 8. This CDR3 spans 14 amino acids. The CDR3 sequence is CASSPWTGPYEQYF. The CDR3 region has the DNA TGTGCCAGCTCCCCTTGGACAGGGCCCTACGAGCAGTACTTC.

The chain combines TRBV11-2 with TRBJ1-1; D is unclear. The germline V gene encodes CDR1 SGHAT and CDR2 FQNNGV. Trimming removed 2 bases at V and 4 bases at J, with 17 bases between. CDR3 length: 16 residues. This CDR3 is CASSLYRSMGSTEAFF. CDR3 sequence (DNA): TGTGCCAGCAGCTTATACCGTAGTATGGGTAGCACTGAAGCTTTCTTT.

The rearrangement links TRBV21-1 to TRBJ2-1; whether TRBD2, the table's D call, matches the DNA was not checked. TRBV21-1 is described as a pseudogene. The CDR3 consists of 11 residues. The CDR3 protein is CASSKVVIGFF. The CDR3 coding sequence is TGTGCCAGCAGCAAAGTCGTAATCGGGTTCTTC.

The gene calls are TRBV18 and TRBJ2-4, with no clear D. Germline CDR1 KGHSH, CDR2 LQKENI. The CDR3 length is 16 residues. Trimming pared 4 bases from V and 6 bases from J, leaving 19 bases between. The chain's CDR3 is CASSLPSVGRANIQYF. The CDR3 nucleotides are TGTGCCAGCTCACTTCCTTCGGTGGGCAGAGCAAACATTCAGTACTTC.

The CDR3 DNA reads as TGTGCCACCATGTCGGGGGCAGATACGCAGTATTTT. Its protein product is CATMSGADTQYF. The genes are TRBV19 and TRBJ2-3; a weak D match, TRBD2 (6 bases). Germline CDR1 reads LNHDA; CDR2 reads SQIVND (reference sequence). This CDR3 region has 12 residues. V lost 10 bases to trimming and J lost 4 bases, with 12 bases between them.

The V call is TRBV30, the J call TRBJ2-5; no firm D call. CDR3 size: 12 residues. Germline assignment: CDR1 GTSNPN and CDR2 SVGIG (reference sequence). The V gene lost 0 bases and the J gene lost 3 bases, with 5 bases spanning the gap. The DNA for the CDR3 is TGTGCCTGGAGTGTCAGTGAAGAGACCCAGTACTTC. Amino acids: CAWSVSEETQYF.

The V call is TRBV6-5, the J call TRBJ1-2, with 7 bases lining up with TRBD1. The CDR3 has 14 residues. In germline, CDR1 is MNHEY, CDR2 SVGAGI. V shed 5 bases and J 8 bases; nucleotides not matched to a gene: 11. CDR3 sequence reads: CASSTGTVRGGYTF. For the CDR3, the DNA is TGTGCCAGCAGTACCGGGACAGTAAGGGGAGGCTACACCTTC.

The V gene is TRBV6-5, the J gene TRBJ2-7, with D uncertain. The V and J ends lost 7 bases and 0 bases respectively, with 10 bases between them. Germline CDR1 MNHEY, CDR2 SVGAGI. This CDR3 is 13 amino acids long. CDR3 loop: CASTPATSYEQYF. The CDR3 DNA is TGTGCCAGCACTCCTGCAACCTCCTACGAGCAGTACTTC.

This clone was recorded a few times. The chain joins TRBV9 to TRBJ1-2; the D is unclear. Per germline, CDR1 SGDLS and CDR2 YYNGEE. Trimming left V 0 bases short and J 5 bases short, with 14 bases between. This CDR3 is built from 15 residues. CDR3 nucleotides: TGTGCCAGCAGCGTAGACGTCGCGGGCGAGTATGGCTACACCTTC. Translating gives CASSVDVAGEYGYTF.

The J gene is TRBJ1-2, the V gene TRBV18; D call uncertain. Germline lookup yields CDR1 KGHSH and CDR2 LQKENI. Trimming stripped 3 bases from V and 0 bases from J, with 17 bases between. The CDR3 loop spans 17 amino acids. The CDR3 sequence: CASSPTPANRANYGYTF. CDR3 sequence (DNA): TGTGCCAGCTCACCGACCCCCGCGAACCGAGCTAACTATGGCTACACCTTC.

The chain carries TRBV5-6 and TRBJ2-2; possible D gene TRBD1, 6 bases. CDR3 length: 15 amino acids. CDR1 is SGHDT, CDR2 YYEEEE, per germline. The V end lost 6 bases, the J end lost 1 base, and 13 bases lay between the germline ends. CDR3 region: CASTEGGRNTGELFF. The CDR3 region has the DNA TGTGCCAGCACCGAAGGGGGTAGGAACACCGGGGAGCTGTTTTTT. The complete variable domain, with remaining parts taken from reference TRBV5-6 and TRBJ2-2, reads DAGVTQSPTHLIKTRGQQVTLRCSPKSGHDTVSWYQQALGQGPQFIFQYYEEEERQRGNFPDRFSGHQFPNYSSELNVNALLLGDSALYLCASTEGGRNTGELFFGEGSRLTVL.

The rearrangement uses TRBV5-1 and TRBJ2-1; D call uncertain. The CDR3 runs to 15 residues. Germline lookup yields CDR1 SGHRS and CDR2 YFSETQ. Deletions cut 0 bases from V and 4 bases from J, with 11 bases between. The CDR3 DNA reads as TGCGCCAGCAGCTTGGAATTAGTTCCATACAATGAGCAGTTCTTC. Its protein is CASSLELVPYNEQFF.

The sample holds a few counts of this clone. The V gene is TRBV15, the J gene TRBJ1-1; no firm D call. V was clipped by 2 bases and J by 3 bases, with 4 bases between them. CDR1 LNHNV and CDR2 YYDKDF come from the germline V gene (reference sequence). The CDR3 totals 12 residues. CDR3 nucleotides: TGTGCCACCAGCAGAAGGGACACTGAAGCTTTCTTT. This gives the protein CATSRRDTEAFF. Variable domain in full (rest from reference TRBV15 and TRBJ1-1): DAMVIQNPRYQVTQFGKPVTLSCSQTLNHNVMYWYQQKSSQAPKLLFHYYDKDFNNEADTPDNFQSRRPNTSFCFLDIRSPGLGDTAMYLCATSRRDTEAFFGQGTRLTVV.

The V gene is TRBV18, the J gene TRBJ2-2, with D uncertain. Trimming took off 4 bases at V and 4 bases at J, with 19 bases between the two ends. CDR3 length: 17 residues. From germline, CDR1 is KGHSH and CDR2 LQKENI. For the CDR3, the DNA is TGTGCCAGCTCACTCTTCGTAGGAGTTGGCGCCACCGGGGAGCTGTTTTTT. Residues: CASSLFVGVGATGELFF.

The chain recombines TRBV27 with TRBJ2-3; D is ambiguous. The CDR3 is 14 residues long. Germline values: CDR1 MNHEY, CDR2 SMNVEV (reference sequence). Trimming shortened V by 6 bases and J by 4 bases, and 14 bases separated the two germline ends. For the CDR3, the DNA is TGTGCCAGCAGCACCGCGGAGAGAGCAGATACGCAGTATTTT. It yields the protein CASSTAERADTQYF.

This clone was seen a handful of times. V is TRBV28 and J is TRBJ1-6, with D maybe TRBD1 (5 bases). Germline loops: CDR1 MDHEN, CDR2 SYDVKM. The CDR3 has 12 residues. Trimming stripped 6 bases from V and 15 bases from J, with 15 bases between. CDR3 sequence: CASSPPGPHLHF. CDR3 nucleotide sequence: TGTGCCAGCAGCCCGCCGGGACCCCACCTCCACTTT.

V usage is TRBV6-1 and J usage is TRBJ2-7; 8 bases map to TRBD1. Germline V gives CDR1 MNHNS, CDR2 SASEGT. This CDR3 has 12 amino acids. Trimming took 4 bases from V and 7 from J; bases not matched to a gene: 3. The CDR3 coding sequence is TGTGCCAGCAGTGGGGACAGGCCTGAGCAGTACTTC. This gives the protein CASSGDRPEQYF.

This clone was counted a few times. The chain links TRBV6-5 to TRBJ1-1; D unresolved. The V gene's germline CDR1 is MNHEY and CDR2 SVGAGI. CDR3 length: 13 residues. Deletions cut 5 bases from V and 3 bases from J, with 10 bases between. The CDR3: CASSRTRDTEAFF. CDR3 nucleotide sequence: TGTGCCAGCAGTCGAACACGGGACACTGAAGCTTTCTTT.